This TCR beta chain was retrieved from a study of control samples from healthy donors and cancer patients. About this clone itself: Germline and junction disagree at one end, which may indicate a read error.

TCRdb's table, derived via immunoSEQ multiplex PCR, lists solely in-frame clones and lacks some. Among 61,000 or so clones listed, 90% were seen once. The sequence came from a man aged 55-75 years with colorectal cancer. What was sequenced was PBMCs.

The DNA of the CDR3 is TGTGCCAGCAGTCAAGCGGATAGGGTGTACGAGCAGTACTTC. It is translated as CASSQADRVYEQYF. This chain joins TRBV6-1 and TRBJ2-7; D is possibly TRBD2 (5 bases). This CDR3 is 14 amino acids long. Germline V gene sequence: CDR1 MNHNS, CDR2 SASEGT.